This is a list of T cell receptor beta chains from one sample in a study of blood T cell repertoires in COVID-19. The data were produced by immunoSEQ multiplex PCR, yet TCRdb's version contains in-frame clones alone and is incomplete. The repertoire holds some 19,000 clones, 65% to 85% seen once, with roughly 5.5% in the top ten. The sequencing input was peripheral blood. The receptors derive from a human donor in a cohort sampled during active COVID-19. The CDR3 runs from the conserved cysteine through the conserved F or W. The D gene is left open where the match is weak. Expanded clones are given a class, and other clones once, few, many or no size at all.

CDR3nt	CDR3aa	len	abundance	d_gene	j_gene	v_gene
TGTGCCAGCAGTGAGGGACAGCACCAAGAGACCCAGTACTTC	CASSEGQHQETQYF	14	.	TRBD1	TRBJ2-5	TRBV25-1
TGTGCCAGCAGTGTTAGCGGCTCCTACAATGAGCAGTTCTTC	CASSVSGSYNEQFF	14	.	.	TRBJ2-1	TRBV6-4
TGTGCCTGGAGAGGTGCTAGCGGGAGTAACGAGCAGTACTTC	CAWRGASGSNEQYF	14	.	TRBD2	TRBJ2-7	TRBV30
TGCAGCGTTGTTGGACAGTTGAACACTGAAGCTTTCTTT	CSVVGQLNTEAFF	13	.	.	TRBJ1-1	TRBV29-1
TGCAGTGCTAGTGACATAGCGGGAGAGGGCTACGAGCAGTACTTC	CSASDIAGEGYEQYF	15	.	TRBD2	TRBJ2-7	TRBV20-1
TGTGCCAGCAGTTCCCCCCAGGGGCGCTATGGCTACACCTTC	CASSSPQGRYGYTF	14	.	.	TRBJ1-2	TRBV28
TGTGCCACCAACGGACTAGCGGGGCCCTCCTACAATGAGCAGTTCTTC	CATNGLAGPSYNEQFF	16	.	TRBD2	TRBJ2-1	TRBV2
TGTGCCAGCAGCCCTGACAGGAGTACTAACTATGGCTACACCTTC	CASSPDRSTNYGYTF	15	.	.	TRBJ1-2	TRBV4-2
TGTGCCAGCAGCTCCCGGGACAGGGGGTACAATGAGCAGTTCTTC	CASSSRDRGYNEQFF	15	.	TRBD1	TRBJ2-1	TRBV9
TGTGCCAGCAGTTCCTCGCTCTCCAGCCGGGGGTCGGCAAACATTCAGTACTTC	CASSSSLSSRGSANIQYF	18	.	.	TRBJ2-4	TRBV28
TGTGCCAGCAGCTTAGCCGTGGACAGCTCCTACGAGCAGTACTTC	CASSLAVDSSYEQYF	15	.	.	TRBJ2-7	TRBV11-2
TGTGCCAGCAGCACTTCAGGGGCGACTGAAGCTTTCTTT	CASSTSGATEAFF	13	.	.	TRBJ1-1	TRBV28
TGTGCCAGCAGCTTGAACCCCAGGGCAAAACTGTTTTTT	CASSLNPRAKLFF	13	.	.	TRBJ1-4	TRBV7-2
TGTGCCAGCAGCAAGGACGTACAGGGGAGAGACGAGACCCAGTACTTC	CASSKDVQGRDETQYF	16	.	TRBD1	TRBJ2-5	TRBV5-4
TGTGCCAGCAGTGTCGACCCTACAGGGGGCGCAGCCAATGAGCAGTTCTTC	CASSVDPTGGAANEQFF	17	.	TRBD1	TRBJ2-1	TRBV6-1
TGTGCCAGCAGCCTACAGGGGGACCAAGAGACCCAGTACTTC	CASSLQGDQETQYF	14	.	TRBD1	TRBJ2-5	TRBV7-9
TGTGCCAGCACCTCGTCAGGCGGGAGGGCTCCCTATGAGCAGTACTTC	CASTSSGGRAPYEQYF	16	once	TRBD2	TRBJ2-7	TRBV5-4
TGTGCCAGCAGCGCAACAGGGGGCACCGGGGAGCTGTTTTTT	CASSATGGTGELFF	14	once	TRBD1	TRBJ2-2	TRBV9